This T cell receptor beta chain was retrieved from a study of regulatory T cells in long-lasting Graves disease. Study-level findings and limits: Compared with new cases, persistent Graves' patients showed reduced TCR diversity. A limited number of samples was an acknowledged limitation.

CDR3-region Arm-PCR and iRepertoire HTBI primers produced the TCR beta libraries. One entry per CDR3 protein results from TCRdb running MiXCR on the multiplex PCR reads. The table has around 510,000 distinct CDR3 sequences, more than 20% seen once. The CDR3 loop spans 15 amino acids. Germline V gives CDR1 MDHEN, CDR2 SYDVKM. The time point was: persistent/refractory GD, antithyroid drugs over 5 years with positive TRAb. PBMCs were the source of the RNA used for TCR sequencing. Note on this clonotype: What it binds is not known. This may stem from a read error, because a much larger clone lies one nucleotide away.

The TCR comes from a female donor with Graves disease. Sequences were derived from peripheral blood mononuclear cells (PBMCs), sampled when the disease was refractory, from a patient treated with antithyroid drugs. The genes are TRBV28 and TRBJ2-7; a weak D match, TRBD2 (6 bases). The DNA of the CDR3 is TGTGCCAGCAGCTCAGTGAGCGGGCCCCTCTACAAGCAGTACTTC. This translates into CASSSVSGPLYKQYF.